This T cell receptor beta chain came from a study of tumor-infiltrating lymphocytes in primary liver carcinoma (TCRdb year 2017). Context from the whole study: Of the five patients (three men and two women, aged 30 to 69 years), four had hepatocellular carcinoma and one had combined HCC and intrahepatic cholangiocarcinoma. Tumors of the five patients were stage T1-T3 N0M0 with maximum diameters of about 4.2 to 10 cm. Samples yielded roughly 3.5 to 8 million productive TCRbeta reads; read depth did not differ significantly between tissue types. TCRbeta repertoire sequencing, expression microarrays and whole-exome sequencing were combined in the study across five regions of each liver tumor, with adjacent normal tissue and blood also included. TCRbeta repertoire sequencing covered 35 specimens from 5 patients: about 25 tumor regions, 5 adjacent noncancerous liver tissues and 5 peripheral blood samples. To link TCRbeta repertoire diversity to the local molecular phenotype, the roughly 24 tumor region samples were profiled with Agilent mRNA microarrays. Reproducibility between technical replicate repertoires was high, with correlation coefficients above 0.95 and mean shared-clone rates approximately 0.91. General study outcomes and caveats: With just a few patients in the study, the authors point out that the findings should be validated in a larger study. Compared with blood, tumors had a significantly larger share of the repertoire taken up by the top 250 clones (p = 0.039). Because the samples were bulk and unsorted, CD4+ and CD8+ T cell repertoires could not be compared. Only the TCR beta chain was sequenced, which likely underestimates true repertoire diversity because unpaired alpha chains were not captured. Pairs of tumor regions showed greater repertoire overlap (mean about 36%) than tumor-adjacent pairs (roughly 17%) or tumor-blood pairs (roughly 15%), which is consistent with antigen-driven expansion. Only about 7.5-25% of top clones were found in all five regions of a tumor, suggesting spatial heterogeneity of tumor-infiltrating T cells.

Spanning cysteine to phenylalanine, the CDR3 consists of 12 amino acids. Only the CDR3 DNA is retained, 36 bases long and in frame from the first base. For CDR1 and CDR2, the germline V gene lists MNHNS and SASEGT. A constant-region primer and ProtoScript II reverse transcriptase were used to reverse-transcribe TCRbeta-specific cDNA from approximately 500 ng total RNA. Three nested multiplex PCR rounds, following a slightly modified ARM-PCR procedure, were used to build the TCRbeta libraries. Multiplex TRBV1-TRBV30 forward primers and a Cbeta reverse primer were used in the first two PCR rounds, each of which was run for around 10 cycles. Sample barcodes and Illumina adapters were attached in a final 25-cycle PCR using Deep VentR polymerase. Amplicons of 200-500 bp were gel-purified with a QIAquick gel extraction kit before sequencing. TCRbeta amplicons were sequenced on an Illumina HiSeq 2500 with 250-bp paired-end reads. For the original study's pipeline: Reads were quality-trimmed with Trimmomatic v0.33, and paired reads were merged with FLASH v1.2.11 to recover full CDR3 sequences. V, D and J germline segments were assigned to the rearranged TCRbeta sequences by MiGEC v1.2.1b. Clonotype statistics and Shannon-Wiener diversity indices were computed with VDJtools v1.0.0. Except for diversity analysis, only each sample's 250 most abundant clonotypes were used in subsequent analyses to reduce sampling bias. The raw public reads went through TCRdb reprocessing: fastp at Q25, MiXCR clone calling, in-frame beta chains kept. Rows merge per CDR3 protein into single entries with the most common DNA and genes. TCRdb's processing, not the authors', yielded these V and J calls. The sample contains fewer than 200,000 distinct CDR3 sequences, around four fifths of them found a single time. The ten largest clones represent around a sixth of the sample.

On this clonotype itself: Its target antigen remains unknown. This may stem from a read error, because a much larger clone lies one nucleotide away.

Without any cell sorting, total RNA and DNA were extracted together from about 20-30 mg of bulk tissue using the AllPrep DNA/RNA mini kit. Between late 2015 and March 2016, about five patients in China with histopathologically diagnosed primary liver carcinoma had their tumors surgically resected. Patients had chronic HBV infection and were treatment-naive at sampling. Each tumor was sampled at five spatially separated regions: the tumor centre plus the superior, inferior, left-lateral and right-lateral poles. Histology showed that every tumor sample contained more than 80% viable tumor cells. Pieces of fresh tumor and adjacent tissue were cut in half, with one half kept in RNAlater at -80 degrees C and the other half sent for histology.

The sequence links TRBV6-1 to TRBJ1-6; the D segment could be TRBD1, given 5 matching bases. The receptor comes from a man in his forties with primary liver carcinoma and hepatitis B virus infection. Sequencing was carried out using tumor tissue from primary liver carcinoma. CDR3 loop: CVSRVVTSPLHF. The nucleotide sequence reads TGTGTCTCCAGGGTGGTTACTTCACCCCTCCACTTT.